This T cell receptor beta chain appears in the sequencing data of a study of T cell responses to AZD1222 COVID-19 vaccine (dated by TCRdb to the early 2020s). For the study in its entirety: A total of over 230 trial participants underwent TCR sequencing, of whom approximately 210 received two doses of AZD1222 and about 26 received two doses of the MenACWY control vaccine. Trial participants were enrolled into age subgroups of 18-55, 56-69 and 70-plus years, which contained around 140, 26 and 57 TCR-sequenced participants, respectively. General conclusions and limits of the study: Because no day 14 peak-response samples were available, the repertoires could be characterized only after the peak T cell response. The 56-69-year group was small, and its depth increase did not reach significance, likely because of low power. Spike-specific TCR breadth and depth rose significantly after two AZD1222 doses compared with day 0 and with MenACWY recipients. Conclusions about previously exposed vaccinees are limited because only five to seven AZD1222 recipients were SARS-CoV-2 seropositive at baseline. Reportedly, almost half of the unique spike-specific TCRs recognized epitopes lying outside the regions that are mutated in the B.1.351 and B.1.1.7 variants. The whole spike protein was spanned by vaccine-associated CD4 TCRs, and dominant responses were seen in regions 160-218 and 743-854. Participants were mostly white British, with more females than males. The authors suggested clonal diversity may have been underestimated.

The CDR3 regions of human TCRbeta chains were subjected to immunosequencing. As for how the authors treated the data: Repertoire TCRs were checked for matches against a reference library of SARS-CoV-2-specific TCRs that had been generated using the MIRA antigen-specificity platform. Breadth meant the fraction of unique TCRs that were SARS-CoV-2-associated, whereas depth meant the fraction of total T cells that were SARS-CoV-2-associated. Using the MIRA data, every spike-specific TCR was mapped to the spike region that the TCR reacted to and assigned to either a CD4 or a CD8 class. Log10-transformed breadth and depth values were compared by one-way ANOVA with Sidak's multiple comparisons tests. TCRdb obtained this table from immuneACCESS and retained in-frame rearrangements with V and J assigned. These tables miss some clones; where compared with another copy, unresolved V genes account for less than half of the shortfall, and the remainder is unexplained. That table furnishes V, J and clone size, whereas the DNA furnished D and trimming. For this sample there are 150,000 to 200,000 clones; about 90% appear just once. Clones ranked in the top ten supply less than 1.3% of the sample.

The time point label here, explained by the study, means: about 28 days (+/-7) after the second vaccine dose. AZD1222 recipients given second doses at about 4 weeks or at about 12 weeks were pooled, since spike-specific TCR depth and breadth were not found to differ between the two schedules. Vaccinee samples came from UK trials COV001 and COV002, including a single-blind randomized controlled phase 2/3 trial of AZD1222 (ChAdOx1 nCoV-19) in healthy adults. For TCRbeta chain sequencing, PBMC samples were collected from trial participants at day 0 and at day 28 after the second dose. In the case of this clone: The clone's antigen remains unknown. The record has no base qualities; no much larger clone is one base away.

This clonotype originated in an adult who received the AZD1222 COVID-19 vaccine. The input for sequencing was peripheral blood, taken 28 days after the second AZD1222 dose.

The DNA reads as follows: TGTGCCAGCAGTTTTGGCGGCCCCTACGAGCAGTACTTC. The resulting protein is CASSFGGPYEQYF. In this chain, TRBV12-3 or TRBV12-4 is recombined with TRBJ2-7; the D gene remains uncertain. Trimming removed 3 bases from V and 2 bases from J, leaving 8 bases between the germline ends. The CDR3 covers 13 residues, taking in both the cysteine and the phenylalanine. The CDR3 DNA has 39 bases and is translated from base 1.